The present T cell receptor beta chain was sequenced within a study of naive and memory T cell subsets. Study-wide findings and caveats: TCR abundance followed a power law differing between naive and memory subsets. Diversity fell and Gini index rose from naive through CM, EM, EMRA. Naive repertoires, especially CD8, held a few larger clonotypes, possibly memory cells re-expressing CD45RA. RNA-based TCR counts may shift with T cell activation and differentiation.

After the first PCR, alpha and beta chain libraries were processed separately. An equimolar mix of two oligonucleotides served as the beta constant-region primer for TRBC1 and TRBC2. Four rounds of PCR amplified the ligated cDNA using nested alpha and beta constant-region primers plus SP2. TCRdb fed the UMI-ligation and nested PCR reads into MiXCR, producing one record per CDR3 protein. The table has under 150,000 distinct CDR3 sequences, approximately 20% seen once; the top ten hold about 0.6%. As to this clonotype: No antigen is known for it. Mismatch with germline at one junction end may stem from a read error.

The CDR3 is 14 amino acids. Germline CDR1 is SGHAT and CDR2 is FQNNGV. Sequences were obtained from naive CD8+ T cells from blood. This receptor was obtained from a human donor in good health. The chain joins TRBV11-2 to TRBJ2-7, with a weak D call TRBD2 (6 bases). CDR3 nucleotide sequence: TGTGCCAGCAGCTTACGCCAAAACGGGAGAGAGCCTTTTTTC. It is translated as CASSLRQNGREPFF. The full variable domain, completed using reference TRBV11-2 and TRBJ2-7, is EAGVAQSPRYKIIEKRQSVAFWCNPISGHATLYWYQQILGQGPKLLIQFQNNGVVDDSQLPKDRFSAERLKGVDSTLKIQPAKLEDSAVYLCASSLRQNGREPFFGPGTRLTVT.